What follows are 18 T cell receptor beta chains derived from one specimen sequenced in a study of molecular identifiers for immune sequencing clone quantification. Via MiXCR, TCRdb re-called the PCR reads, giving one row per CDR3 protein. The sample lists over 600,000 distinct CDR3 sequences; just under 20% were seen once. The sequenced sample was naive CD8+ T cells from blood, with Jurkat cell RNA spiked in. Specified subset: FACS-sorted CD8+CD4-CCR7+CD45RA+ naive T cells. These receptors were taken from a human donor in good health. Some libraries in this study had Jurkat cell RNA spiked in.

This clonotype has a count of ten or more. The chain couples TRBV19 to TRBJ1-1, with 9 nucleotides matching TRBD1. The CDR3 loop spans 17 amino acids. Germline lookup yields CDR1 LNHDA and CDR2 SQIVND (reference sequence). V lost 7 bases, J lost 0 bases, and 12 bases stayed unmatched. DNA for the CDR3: TGTGCCAGTACCAGTACAGGGGGCGAGCCCTTGAACACTGAAGCTTTCTTT. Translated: CASTSTGGEPLNTEAFF.

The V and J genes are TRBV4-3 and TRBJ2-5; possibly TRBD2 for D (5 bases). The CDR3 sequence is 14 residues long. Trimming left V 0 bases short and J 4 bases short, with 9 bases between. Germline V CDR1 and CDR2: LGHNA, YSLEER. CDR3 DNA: TGCGCCAGCAGCCAAGATTGGGAGAGAGAGACCCAGTACTTC. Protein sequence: CASSQDWERETQYF.

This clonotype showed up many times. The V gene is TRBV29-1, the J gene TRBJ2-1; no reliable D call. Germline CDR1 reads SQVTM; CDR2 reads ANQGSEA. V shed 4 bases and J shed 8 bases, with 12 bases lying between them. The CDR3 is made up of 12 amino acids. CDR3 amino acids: CSVAGPVDEQFF. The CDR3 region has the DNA TGCAGCGTTGCCGGACCCGTAGATGAGCAGTTCTTC.

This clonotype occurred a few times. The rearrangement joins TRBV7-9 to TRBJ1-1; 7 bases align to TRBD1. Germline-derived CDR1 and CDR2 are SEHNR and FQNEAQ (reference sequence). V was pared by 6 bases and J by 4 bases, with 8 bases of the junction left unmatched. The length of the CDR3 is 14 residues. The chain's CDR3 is CASRGDRTGTEAFF. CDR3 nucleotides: TGTGCCAGCAGGGGGGACAGAACTGGCACTGAAGCTTTCTTT.

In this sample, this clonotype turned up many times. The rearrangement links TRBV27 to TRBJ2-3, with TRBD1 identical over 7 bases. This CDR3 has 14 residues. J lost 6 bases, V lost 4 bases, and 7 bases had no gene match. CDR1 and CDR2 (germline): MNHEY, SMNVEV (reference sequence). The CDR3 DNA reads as TGTGCCAGCAGTTCCTGGGACAGCCGGGATACGCAGTATTTT. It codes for CASSSWDSRDTQYF.

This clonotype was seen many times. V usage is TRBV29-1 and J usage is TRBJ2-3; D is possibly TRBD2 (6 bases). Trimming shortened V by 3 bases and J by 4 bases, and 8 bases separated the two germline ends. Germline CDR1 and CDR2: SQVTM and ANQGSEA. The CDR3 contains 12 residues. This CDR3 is CSVDGDSDTQYF. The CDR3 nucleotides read TGCAGCGTTGACGGGGACTCAGATACGCAGTATTTT.

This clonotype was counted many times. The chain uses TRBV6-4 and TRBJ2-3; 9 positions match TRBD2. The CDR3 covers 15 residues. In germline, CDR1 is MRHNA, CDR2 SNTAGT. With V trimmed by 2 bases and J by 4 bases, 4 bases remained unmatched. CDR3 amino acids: CASSDGGRAADTQYF. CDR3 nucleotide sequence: TGTGCCAGCAGTGACGGCGGGAGGGCCGCAGATACGCAGTATTTT.

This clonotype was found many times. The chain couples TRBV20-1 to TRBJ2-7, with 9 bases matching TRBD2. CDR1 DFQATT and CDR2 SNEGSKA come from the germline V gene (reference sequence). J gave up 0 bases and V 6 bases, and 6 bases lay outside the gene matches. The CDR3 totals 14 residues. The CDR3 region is CSALTSGSSYEQYF. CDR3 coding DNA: TGCAGTGCCCTGACTAGCGGAAGCTCCTACGAGCAGTACTTC.

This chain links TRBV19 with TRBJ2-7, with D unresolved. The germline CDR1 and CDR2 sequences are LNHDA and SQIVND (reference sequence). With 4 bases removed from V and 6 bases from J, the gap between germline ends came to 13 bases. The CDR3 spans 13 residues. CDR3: CASSTTRFTEQYF. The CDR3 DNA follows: TGTGCCAGTAGTACGACACGTTTTACCGAGCAGTACTTC.

The CDR3 region has the DNA TGTGCCATCAGTGAGTCGATGGAAAACCATGAGCAGTTCTTC. This codes for CAISESMENHEQFF. The chain recombines TRBV10-3 with TRBJ2-1; unclear D gene. Germline V gene sequence: CDR1 ENHRY, CDR2 SYGVKD. The V gene lost 0 bases and the J gene lost 8 bases, with 11 bases spanning the gap. The CDR3 has 14 residues.

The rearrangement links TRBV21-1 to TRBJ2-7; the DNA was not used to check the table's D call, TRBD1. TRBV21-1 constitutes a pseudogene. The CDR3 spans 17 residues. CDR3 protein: CASSKAPGVRDSHEQYF. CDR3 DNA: TGTGCCAGCAGCAAAGCGCCAGGGGTGCGGGACAGCCACGAGCAGTACTTC.

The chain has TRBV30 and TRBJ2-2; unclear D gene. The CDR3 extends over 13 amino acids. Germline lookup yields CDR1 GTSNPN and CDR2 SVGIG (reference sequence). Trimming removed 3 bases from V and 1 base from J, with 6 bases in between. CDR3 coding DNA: TGTGCCTGGAGGGGGTGGAACACCGGGGAGCTGTTTTTT. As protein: CAWRGWNTGELFF.

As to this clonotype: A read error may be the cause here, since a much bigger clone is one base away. This CDR3 reads CASSPTAGGWNEQCF. CDR3 nucleotide sequence: TGTGCCAGCAGCCCAACAGCGGGGGGGTGGAATGAGCAGTGCTTC. The J gene is TRBJ2-1, the V gene TRBV3-1, with 10 bases matching TRBD2. The CDR3 contains 15 residues. The germline V gene has CDR1 LGHDT and CDR2 YNNKEL (reference sequence).

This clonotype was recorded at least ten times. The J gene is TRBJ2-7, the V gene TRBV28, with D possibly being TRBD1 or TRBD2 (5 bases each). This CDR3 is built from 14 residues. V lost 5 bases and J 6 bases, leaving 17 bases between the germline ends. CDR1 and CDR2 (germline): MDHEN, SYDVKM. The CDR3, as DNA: TGTGCCAGCAGTACCGGTCAGGAGAGGGGCGAGCAGTACTTC. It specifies CASSTGQERGEQYF.

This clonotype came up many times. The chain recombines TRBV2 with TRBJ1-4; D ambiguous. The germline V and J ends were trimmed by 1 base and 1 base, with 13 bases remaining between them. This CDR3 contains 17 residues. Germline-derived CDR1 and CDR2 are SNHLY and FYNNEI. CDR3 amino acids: CASSEEGNSRTNEKLFF. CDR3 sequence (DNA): TGTGCCAGCAGTGAAGAAGGAAACAGCAGAACTAATGAAAAACTGTTTTTT.

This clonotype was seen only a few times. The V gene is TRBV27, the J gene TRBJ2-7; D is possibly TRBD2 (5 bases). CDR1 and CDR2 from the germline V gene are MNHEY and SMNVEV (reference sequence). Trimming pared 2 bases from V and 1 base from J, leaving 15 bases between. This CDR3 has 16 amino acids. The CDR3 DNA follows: TGTGCCAGCAGTTTAGTCAGCGGAGTGGGATCCTACGAGCAGTACTTC. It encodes CASSLVSGVGSYEQYF.

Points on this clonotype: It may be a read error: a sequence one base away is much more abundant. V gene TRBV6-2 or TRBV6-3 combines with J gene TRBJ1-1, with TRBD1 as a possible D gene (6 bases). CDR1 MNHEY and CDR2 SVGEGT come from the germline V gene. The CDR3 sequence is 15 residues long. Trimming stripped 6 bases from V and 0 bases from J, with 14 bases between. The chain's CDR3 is CASRPPRGLNTEAFF. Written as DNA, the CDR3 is TGTGCCAGCAGACCCCCCAGGGGCTTGAACACTGAAGCTTTCTTT.

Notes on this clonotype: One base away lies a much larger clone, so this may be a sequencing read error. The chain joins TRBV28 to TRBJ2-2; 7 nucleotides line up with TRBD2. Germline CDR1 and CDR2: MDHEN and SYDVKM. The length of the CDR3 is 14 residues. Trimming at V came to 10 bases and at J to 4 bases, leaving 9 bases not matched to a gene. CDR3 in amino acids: CAILAEASTGELFF. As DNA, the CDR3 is TGTGCCATCCTAGCGGAAGCGAGCACCGGGGAGCTGTTTTTT.